Listed here are 10 T cell receptor beta chains from one sample, sequenced in a study of blood T cell repertoires in COVID-19. Assay used: immunoSEQ multiplex PCR; TCRdb lists only in-frame clones, some missing. The sample has about 70,000 clones, roughly 80% seen once. The sequencing sample was made of peripheral blood. All receptors derive from a woman aged 55-70 years with acute or convalescent COVID-19.

This clone was recorded once. The chain joins TRBV29-1 to TRBJ1-1; 7 bases line up with TRBD1. V lost 4 bases to trimming and J lost 1 base; unmatched junction nucleotides: 3. The CDR3 consists of 13 residues. The germline CDR1 and CDR2 sequences are SQVTM and ANQGSEA. The chain's CDR3 is CSVGEGANTEAFF. CDR3 nucleotides: TGCAGCGTTGGAGAGGGGGCGAACACTGAAGCTTTCTTT.

The J gene is TRBJ2-1, the V gene TRBV6-5; 8 bases align to TRBD2. V shed 6 bases, J shed 3 bases, and the junction held 7 bases outside the gene matches. Germline values: CDR1 MNHEY, CDR2 SVGAGI. The CDR3 spans 15 residues. CDR3: CASSLTSGIYNEQFF. CDR3 coding DNA: TGTGCCAGCAGCCTTACTAGCGGAATCTACAATGAGCAGTTCTTC.

This chain joins TRBV19 and TRBJ2-6; D is unresolved. The CDR3 sequence is 17 residues long. V was pared by 3 bases and J by 0 bases, with 12 bases between. Germline CDR1 and CDR2: LNHDA and SQIVND (reference sequence). The CDR3 here is CASSMTTLHSGANVLTF. The CDR3 DNA reads as TGTGCCAGTAGTATGACGACTCTTCACTCTGGGGCCAACGTCCTGACTTTC.

The chain recombines TRBV7-6 with TRBJ1-3, with 7 bases matching TRBD1. The CDR3 covers 16 residues. CDR1 is SGHVS, CDR2 FNYEAQ, per germline. V shed 4 bases, J shed 2 bases, and the junction held 8 bases outside the gene matches. The chain's CDR3 is CASSSRQGLAGNTIYF. In nucleotides, the CDR3 is TGTGCCAGCAGCTCCCGACAGGGATTAGCTGGAAACACCATATATTTT.

The rearrangement links TRBV18 to TRBJ2-1, with 11 bases lining up with TRBD2. The trim removed 3 bases at V and 5 bases at J, leaving 3 bases unmatched. The CDR3 covers 15 residues. Germline CDR1 reads KGHSH; CDR2 reads LQKENI. The CDR3 loop is CASSPGLAGNNEQFF. The CDR3 DNA follows: TGTGCCAGCTCACCCGGACTAGCGGGTAACAATGAGCAGTTCTTC.

The V call is TRBV7-9, the J call TRBJ1-4; possibly TRBD1 for D (6 bases). Germline V gene data show CDR1 as SEHNR and CDR2 as FQNEAQ (reference sequence). Trimming left V 5 bases short and J 8 bases short, with 21 bases between. The CDR3 totals 16 residues. The CDR3 is CASSPGMQGRGEKLFF. The CDR3, as DNA: TGTGCCAGCAGCCCAGGGATGCAGGGGAGAGGGGAAAAACTGTTTTTT.

In this sample, this clone turned up once. The chain couples TRBV7-9 to TRBJ1-1; D call uncertain. The ends were cut back, 2 bases at V and 0 bases at J, with 7 bases in the middle. Germline V gives CDR1 SEHNR, CDR2 FQNEAQ (reference sequence). The CDR3 is 14 residues long. CDR3 sequence: CASSLSQMNTEAFF. The CDR3 DNA reads as TGTGCCAGCAGCTTAAGTCAGATGAACACTGAAGCTTTCTTT.

This rearrangement joins TRBV28 to TRBJ1-2, with 9 nucleotides matching TRBD1. Germline lookup yields CDR1 MDHEN and CDR2 SYDVKM. Unmatched junction bases numbered 11, after V lost 6 bases and J lost 0 bases. This CDR3 spans 17 amino acids. DNA of the CDR3: TGTGCCAGCAGCCCGTGGACAGGGGCCGAGGCTAACTATGGCTACACCTTC. Its protein product is CASSPWTGAEANYGYTF.

This clone was counted once. The V call is TRBV11-2, the J call TRBJ2-3; 10 nucleotides match TRBD1. Losses at the gene ends were 5 bases for V and 4 bases for J; bases not matched to a gene: 15. This CDR3 has 18 amino acids. Germline CDR1 reads SGHAT; CDR2 reads FQNNGV. Here the CDR3 DNA reads TGTGCCAGCAGCCCCCGGGACAGGGGCATTGGTTTGTCAGATACGCAGTATTTT. This translates into CASSPRDRGIGLSDTQYF.

The chain has TRBV19 and TRBJ1-2, with TRBD1 identical over 8 bases. CDR3 size: 15 residues. J gave up 6 bases and V 5 bases, and 11 bases lay outside the gene matches. Germline assignment: CDR1 LNHDA and CDR2 SQIVND (reference sequence). The CDR3 bases are TGTGCCAGTAGTCCTCTGACAGGGGTTATTAATGGCTACACCTTC. Its protein product is CASSPLTGVINGYTF.